This TCR beta chain is drawn from a study of T cell repertoires in cytomegalovirus infection. Study details: Shared public TCR beta signatures pointed to both CMV infection and a matching HLA type.

This clonotype was counted between two and nine times. TCRdb re-called the reads with MiXCR, one entry per CDR3 protein. Of 200,000 to 300,000 distinct CDR3 sequences listed, 8% to 9.5% were seen once; the top ten hold around 16%. The length of the CDR3 is 16 residues. Trimming took 2 bases from V and 1 from J, leaving 14 bases between them. The V call is TRBV12-3 or TRBV12-4, the J call TRBJ1-1; D possibly corresponds to TRBD1 (6 bases). This sequence was found in a human donor in good health (CMV status not recorded). Some clones in this sample may be carry-over from other donors' samples. What was sequenced was PBMCs. As DNA, the CDR3 is TGTGCCAGCAGTTTAAATATAGGGGGGTGGAACACTGAAGCTTTCTTT. Amino acids: CASSLNIGGWNTEAFF.